This T cell receptor (beta chain) was profiled in a study of T cells in Graves' hyperthyroidism and ophthalmopathy (dated by TCRdb to the late 2010s). General notes on the study: Peripheral blood was collected at initial diagnosis, before any treatment. Prospective prediction of ophthalmopathy was tested in an independent validation cohort consisting of under 20 hyperthyroidism patients and approximately 16 patients who later progressed to ophthalmopathy. The paper reports TCR Vbeta CDR3 sequencing of over 120 peripheral blood samples: under 45 ophthalmopathy, some 80 hyperthyroidism and 17 progressor patients. Thyroid tissue and blood T-cell repertoires from six Graves' hyperthyroidism patients were also compared in the study. Once sampling was done, hyperthyroidism patients were given methimazole at a starting dose of 30 mg daily, whereas ophthalmopathy patients were given high-dose intravenous methylprednisolone. A discovery cohort of about a hundred patients, 43 with Graves' ophthalmopathy and approximately 57 with stable Graves' hyperthyroidism, was used to find distinguishing TCR V-J signatures. The 95 to 100 discovery patients were randomly split 7:3 into training and test sets. The paper's findings and limits, for the study overall: In validation, the model predicted progression to ophthalmopathy with approximately 70% sensitivity and 72% to 85% specificity, a median of 6.5 months before onset. Most expanded thyroid clonotypes (frequency above 0.001) were also detected in blood, suggesting blood repertoires may reflect thyroid immune responses. Sample size was not statistically predetermined, and blinding of investigators to group allocation was not performed. A 13 V-J signature model separated ophthalmopathy from stable hyperthyroidism, with approximately 87% sensitivity and 81.08% specificity in cross-validation and 80%/75% in testing.

This clonotype has more than one count but fewer than ten. Its antigen remains undetermined. No much larger clone is present one base from it, and per-base qualities are unavailable. Stable Graves' hyperthyroidism was defined as no progression to ophthalmopathy during 18 months of follow-up. The hyperthyroidism patients were between 18 and 65 years old and newly diagnosed, with a disease duration of less than 2 months. The study excluded patients with uncontrolled infections, other autoimmune diseases, pregnancy or lactation. Diagnoses were based on clinical symptoms, serum thyroxine and TRAb, thyroid ultrasound and orbital computed tomography. PBMCs were isolated from 7.5 to 10 ml of fresh peripheral blood by Ficoll-Paque density gradient centrifugation. Trizol reagent was used to extract total RNA, and RNA quality was then checked on an Agilent 2100 Bioanalyzer. Amplification of TCR beta CDR3 regions was carried out from RNA transcripts. A first-round RT-PCR of the TCR CDR3 used the HTBI primer set with the Qiagen OneStep RT-PCR kit. The libraries were constructed in a second round of multiplex PCR and then size-selected and purified. The libraries were sequenced on an Illumina HiSeq2000 using paired-end 100 bp reads. The paper's processing steps were these. SOAPnuke was used to process the raw data, with reads discarded if the reads contained adapters or uncalled bases, had a mean Phred below 15, or lacked an exact constant-primer or identifier match. COPE v1.2.5 was used to merge high-quality paired reads, and clonotypes were defined as unique nucleotide sequences. MiTCR v1.1 was used to align the clonotypes against IMGT TRBV, TRBD and TRBJ reference segments. Only V-J combinations with frequency above 0.0001, covering about 99% of repertoires, were analysed. A TCS score was defined as the ratio of F50 (clonal expansion) to E x V (chaos), with BLOSUM62-based TCRdist applied between CDR3 peptides within each V-J. Welch's t-statistics and random forest reduced fewer than 550 V-J features to around 14, which were used in a naive Bayes classifier (R e1071). The public reads were reanalyzed by TCRdb: fastp trimming at Q25, MiXCR alignment, in-frame beta chains only. Each CDR3 protein gets just one entry, which takes the most common genes and DNA from the rows behind it. The V and J calls and clone size are TCRdb's, not the authors'. The sample includes under 400,000 distinct CDR3 sequences, with around a quarter observed a single time. The ten biggest clones cover roughly 70% of the sample.

Based on the germline V gene, the CDR1 and CDR2 sequences are KGHSH and LQKENI. The CDR3 starts with the cysteine, ends with the phenylalanine, and has 12 residues. Here the CDR3 DNA is all that survives: 36 bases in frame from base 1. V and J lose 3 bases and 12 bases, and a span of 11 bases separates them. Rearrangement joined TRBV18 to TRBJ1-4; no D segment can be confidently identified. The sequenced sample was blood. This clonotype was sampled from a man over 45 with Graves' hyperthyroidism. The DNA sequence reads TGTGCCAGCTCACCCCGAGAAGGAGAACTGTTTTTT. It is translated as CASSPREGELFF.